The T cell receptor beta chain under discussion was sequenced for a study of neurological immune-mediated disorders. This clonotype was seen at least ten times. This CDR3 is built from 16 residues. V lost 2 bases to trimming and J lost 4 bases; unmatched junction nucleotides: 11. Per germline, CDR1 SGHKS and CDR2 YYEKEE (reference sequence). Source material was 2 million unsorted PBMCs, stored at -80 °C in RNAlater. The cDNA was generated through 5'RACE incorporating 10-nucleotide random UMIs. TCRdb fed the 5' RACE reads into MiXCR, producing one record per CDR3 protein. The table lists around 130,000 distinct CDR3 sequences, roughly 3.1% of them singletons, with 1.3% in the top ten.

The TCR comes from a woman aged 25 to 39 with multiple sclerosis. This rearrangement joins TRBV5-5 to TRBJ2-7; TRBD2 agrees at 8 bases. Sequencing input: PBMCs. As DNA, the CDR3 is TGTGCCAGCAGCTTTTCGGGACTAGGGATCTTTTACGAGCAGTACTTC. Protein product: CASSFSGLGIFYEQYF.